Below, 2 T cell receptor beta chains from the same sample are listed, as sequenced in a study of cytomegalovirus exposure and HLA in healthy donors. PCR involved 60 Vbeta and 13 Jbeta primers. Using immunoSEQ multiplex PCR, the repertoire was profiled, and TCRdb retains in-frame clones only, with some absent. Here the sample spans about 240,000 clones, approximately 85% being singletons. Sequenced material: PBMCs. These receptors were taken from a girl aged 2-15 years in good health and CMV-seronegative.

In DNA, the CDR3 is TGTGCCAGCAGTGCCGGTCAGCCCCAGCATTTT. Protein product: CASSAGQPQHF. The V gene is TRBV2, the J gene TRBJ1-5, with unresolved D. The CDR3 loop spans 11 amino acids. CDR1 SNHLY and CDR2 FYNNEI come from the germline V gene. Trimming shortened V by 4 bases and J by 6 bases, and 4 bases separated the two germline ends.

This clone has just one count. The J gene is TRBJ2-4, the V gene TRBV13; D is unresolved. CDR3 length: 14 residues. Trimming stripped 6 bases from V and 1 base from J, with 10 bases between. The germline V gene encodes CDR1 PRHDT and CDR2 FYEKMQ (reference sequence). The CDR3 loop reads CASSRIGAKNIQYF. DNA for the CDR3: TGTGCCAGCAGTCGGATCGGGGCCAAAAACATTCAGTACTTC.